A single sample gave rise to the 16 T cell receptor beta chains below, sequenced in a study of regulatory T cells in long-lasting Graves disease. The sample's time point: newly diagnosed GD, antithyroid drugs for less than 3 months. The TCR library was made from RNA extracted from PBMCs. For TCR beta, libraries came from iRepertoire HTBI primers and Arm-PCR of CDR3 regions. TCRdb re-called the multiplex PCR reads with MiXCR, one entry per CDR3 protein. The sample consists of hundreds of thousands of distinct CDR3 sequences, roughly 14% of them appearing once. This same sample was also taken into another study, of T cells in Graves' hyperthyroidism and ophthalmopathy.

Specimen: peripheral blood mononuclear cells (PBMCs), collected at new diagnosis, from a patient treated with antithyroid drugs. These TCRs come from a young man with Graves disease.

As to this clonotype: It may be a read error: a sequence one base away is much more abundant. The V and J genes are TRBV20-1 and TRBJ2-3; 10 nucleotides line up with TRBD1. The J call could be wrong; TRBJ2-1 is a better fit for the DNA end. CDR1 is DFQATT, CDR2 SNEGSKA, per germline (reference sequence). The CDR3 length is 13 residues. The CDR3 loop is CSAGRDRGYEQFF. The CDR3 region has the DNA TGCAGTGCTGGCCGGGACAGGGGCTACGAGCAGTTCTTC.

In its sample, this clonotype was seen many times. This chain connects TRBV20-1 to TRBJ2-7, with 10 bases fitting TRBD1. Trimming cost V 6 bases and J 5 bases; bases outside gene matches: 10. The V gene's germline CDR1 is DFQATT and CDR2 SNEGSKA (reference sequence). The length of the CDR3 is 14 residues. The CDR3 coding sequence is TGCAGTGCCCCTCTGGACAGGGGGAAACACGAGCAGTACTTC. Translation: CSAPLDRGKHEQYF.

This sequence joins TRBV19 and TRBJ2-5; 7 nucleotides agree with TRBD2. Germline V gene lookup returns CDR1 LNHDA and CDR2 SQIVND (reference sequence). J lost 5 bases, V lost 3 bases, and 6 bases had no gene match. There are 14 residues in the CDR3. CDR3 loop: CASSIGGSMETQYF. For the CDR3, the DNA is TGTGCCAGTAGTATCGGCGGGAGCATGGAGACCCAGTACTTC.

This clonotype showed up many times. This rearrangement joins TRBV19 to TRBJ2-1; the D gene is possibly TRBD2 (5 bases). The germline V gene encodes CDR1 LNHDA and CDR2 SQIVND (reference sequence). The ends were cut back, 3 bases at V and 0 bases at J, with 9 bases in the middle. CDR3 length: 15 residues. The CDR3 DNA is TGTGCCAGTAGTATTCAGCGGAGCTCCTACAATGAGCAGTTCTTC. This sequence encodes CASSIQRSSYNEQFF. Drawing the rest from reference TRBV19 and TRBJ2-1, the complete variable domain is DGGITQSPKYLFRKEGQNVTLSCEQNLNHDAMYWYRQDPGQGLRLIYYSQIVNDFQKGDIAEGYSVSREKKESFPLTVTSAQKNPTAFYLCASSIQRSSYNEQFFGPGTRLTVL.

This clonotype was seen repeatedly, ten times or more. This chain joins TRBV20-1 and TRBJ2-2, with D perhaps matching TRBD1 (5 bases). The ends were cut back, 0 bases at V and 2 bases at J, with 13 bases in the middle. This CDR3 region has 16 residues. The germline V gene has CDR1 DFQATT and CDR2 SNEGSKA (reference sequence). Written as DNA, the CDR3 is TGCAGTGCTAGAGATAAGTGGCAGGGAAACACCGGGGAGCTGTTTTTT. This translates into CSARDKWQGNTGELFF.

This clonotype was counted a few times. V usage is TRBV29-1 and J usage is TRBJ2-1; maybe TRBD2 (6 bases). This CDR3 is built from 14 residues. CDR1 is SQVTM, CDR2 ANQGSEA, per germline. The CDR3 region is CTWLPPGSGNEQFF. The CDR3, as DNA: TGCACCTGGCTACCCCCCGGGAGCGGCAATGAGCAGTTCTTC.

This clonotype has just a few counts. The V gene is TRBV20-1, the J gene TRBJ1-3; D is unclear. Deletions cut 4 bases from V and 2 bases from J, with 9 bases between. Germline-derived CDR1 and CDR2 are DFQATT and SNEGSKA (reference sequence). The CDR3 runs 13 residues. CDR3 in amino acids: CSAKYSAGNTIYF. In nucleotides, the CDR3 is TGCAGTGCTAAATATTCAGCTGGAAACACCATATATTTT.

The sample holds many counts of this clonotype. The chain recombines TRBV20-1 with TRBJ2-7; D is uncertain. The germline V and J ends were trimmed by 3 bases and 4 bases, with 13 bases remaining between them. The germline CDR1 and CDR2 sequences are DFQATT and SNEGSKA (reference sequence). The CDR3 is 13 residues long. CDR3 in amino acids: CSARGQSGYEQYF. The CDR3 nucleotides read TGCAGTGCTAGGGGTCAGAGTGGGTACGAGCAGTACTTC.

The rearrangement joins TRBV2 to TRBJ2-1; 7 nucleotides line up with TRBD1. Per the germline V gene, CDR1 is SNHLY and CDR2 is FYNNEI. V was clipped by 5 bases and J by 11 bases; unmatched bases: 3. The CDR3 has 11 residues. The chain's CDR3 is CASSPQGQQFF. The CDR3 DNA is TGTGCCAGCAGTCCACAGGGGCAGCAGTTCTTC.

The rearrangement joins TRBV7-2 to TRBJ2-3, with TRBD2 matching over 11 bases. The V segment lost 5 bases and the J segment 2 bases; nucleotides outside the gene matches: 15. Per germline, CDR1 SGHTA and CDR2 FQGNSA. This CDR3 region has 19 residues. DNA of the CDR3: TGTGCCAGCAGCCTGCCGCTAGCGGGAGGCCCAGAGCCCACAGATACGCAGTATTTT. Translated: CASSLPLAGGPEPTDTQYF.

The CDR3 region has the DNA TGTGCCAGCAGCTTGGGGACTAGCGGGAGAGTGGGTCAAGAGACCCAGTACTTC. Protein: CASSLGTSGRVGQETQYF. The chain is built from TRBV11-1 and TRBJ2-5, with 14 bases fitting TRBD2. J lost 2 bases, V lost 3 bases, and 8 bases had no gene match. In germline, CDR1 is SGHAT, CDR2 FQDESV (reference sequence). The CDR3 is made up of 18 amino acids.

This clonotype showed up many times. The chain joins TRBV12-3 or TRBV12-4 to TRBJ2-7; TRBD1 agrees at 7 bases. V was pared by 5 bases and J by 0 bases, with 7 bases of the junction left unmatched. The CDR3 consists of 15 residues. CDR3 in DNA: TGTGCCAGCAGTGGGTACAGGGGTAGCTCCTACGAGCAGTACTTC. Encoded protein: CASSGYRGSSYEQYF.

This clonotype came up many times. This chain joins TRBV11-2 and TRBJ1-1; D possibly corresponds to TRBD1 (5 bases). This CDR3 region has 15 residues. The V end lost 1 base, the J end lost 1 base, and 10 bases lay between the germline ends. Looked up from germline, CDR1 is SGHAT and CDR2 is FQNNGV. As DNA, the CDR3 is TGTGCCAGCAGCTTAGTAACAGGCCCGAACACTGAAGCTTTCTTT. Translation gives CASSLVTGPNTEAFF. Using reference TRBV11-2 and TRBJ1-1 for the parts outside the CDR3, the full variable domain is EAGVAQSPRYKIIEKRQSVAFWCNPISGHATLYWYQQILGQGPKLLIQFQNNGVVDDSQLPKDRFSAERLKGVDSTLKIQPAKLEDSAVYLCASSLVTGPNTEAFFGQGTRLTVV.

This clonotype was seen at least ten times. This sequence joins TRBV7-2 and TRBJ2-7; 12 nucleotides line up with TRBD1. Per germline, CDR1 SGHTA and CDR2 FQGNSA. The ends lost 1 base at V and 6 bases at J; junction bases unmatched: 10. There are 17 residues in the CDR3. CDR3 protein: CASSLVGQGASGGEQYF. CDR3 sequence (DNA): TGTGCCAGCAGCTTAGTGGGACAGGGGGCGAGTGGGGGCGAGCAGTACTTC. The full variable domain, rest sourced from reference TRBV7-2 and TRBJ2-7, is GAGVSQSPSNKVTEKGKDVELRCDPISGHTALYWYRQSLGQGLEFLIYFQGNSAPDKSGLPSDRFSAERTGGSVSTLTIQRTQQEDSAVYLCASSLVGQGASGGEQYFGPGTRLTVT.

The chain employs TRBV7-2 and TRBJ2-3, with 15 nucleotides matching TRBD2. Germline V gene lookup returns CDR1 SGHTA and CDR2 FQGNSA. This CDR3 has 17 residues. With V trimmed by 4 bases and J by 3 bases, 5 bases remained unmatched. CDR3 loop: CASSSGTSGRMTDTQYF. The CDR3 DNA is TGTGCCAGCAGCTCGGGGACTAGCGGGAGGATGACAGATACGCAGTATTTT.

In this sample, this clonotype turned up many times. The chain carries TRBV10-3 and TRBJ2-1; 9 bases align to TRBD2. The V and J ends lost 8 bases and 7 bases, in that order; junction bases with no gene match: 9. The CDR3 spans 14 residues. Germline assignment: CDR1 ENHRY and CDR2 SYGVKD. The chain's CDR3 is CAISTVAGANEQFF. For the CDR3, the DNA is TGTGCCATCTCCACTGTAGCGGGAGCAAATGAGCAGTTCTTC.